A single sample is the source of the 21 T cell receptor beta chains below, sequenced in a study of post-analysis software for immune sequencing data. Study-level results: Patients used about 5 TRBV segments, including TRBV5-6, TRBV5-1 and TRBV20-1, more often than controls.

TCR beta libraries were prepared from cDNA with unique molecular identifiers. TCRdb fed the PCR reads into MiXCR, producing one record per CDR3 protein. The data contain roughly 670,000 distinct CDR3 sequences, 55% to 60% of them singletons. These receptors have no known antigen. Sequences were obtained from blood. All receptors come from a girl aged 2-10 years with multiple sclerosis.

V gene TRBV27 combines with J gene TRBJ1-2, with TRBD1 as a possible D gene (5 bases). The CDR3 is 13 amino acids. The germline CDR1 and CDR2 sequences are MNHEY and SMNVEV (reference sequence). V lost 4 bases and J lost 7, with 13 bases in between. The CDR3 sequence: CASSWPGSSGYTF. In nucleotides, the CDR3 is TGTGCCAGCAGTTGGCCAGGGTCGTCTGGCTACACCTTC.

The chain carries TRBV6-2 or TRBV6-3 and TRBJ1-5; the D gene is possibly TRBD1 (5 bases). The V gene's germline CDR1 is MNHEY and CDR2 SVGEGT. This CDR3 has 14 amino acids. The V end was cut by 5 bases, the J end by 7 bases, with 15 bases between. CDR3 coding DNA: TGTGCCAGCAGTCCACAGGAGTTTAGACAGCCCCAGCATTTT. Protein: CASSPQEFRQPQHF.

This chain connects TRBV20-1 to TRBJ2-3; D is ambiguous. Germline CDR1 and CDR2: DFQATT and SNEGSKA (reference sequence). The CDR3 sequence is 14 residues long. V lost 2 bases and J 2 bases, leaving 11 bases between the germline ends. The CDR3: CSARPRTITDTQYF. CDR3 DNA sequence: TGCAGTGCTAGACCACGGACCATCACAGATACGCAGTATTTT.

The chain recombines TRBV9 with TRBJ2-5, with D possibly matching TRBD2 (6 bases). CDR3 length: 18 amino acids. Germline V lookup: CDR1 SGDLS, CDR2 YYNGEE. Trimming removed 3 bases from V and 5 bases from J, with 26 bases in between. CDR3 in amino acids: CASSDTLRRGLGGETQYF. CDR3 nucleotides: TGTGCCAGCAGCGACACTCTTAGGAGAGGGCTAGGAGGGGAGACCCAGTACTTC.

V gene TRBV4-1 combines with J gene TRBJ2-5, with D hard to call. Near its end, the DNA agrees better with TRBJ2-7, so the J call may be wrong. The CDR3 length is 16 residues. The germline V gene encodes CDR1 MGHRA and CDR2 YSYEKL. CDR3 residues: CASSQLGMDKNNEQYF. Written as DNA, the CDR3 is TGCGCCAGCAGCCAACTAGGGATGGATAAGAACAACGAGCAGTACTTC.

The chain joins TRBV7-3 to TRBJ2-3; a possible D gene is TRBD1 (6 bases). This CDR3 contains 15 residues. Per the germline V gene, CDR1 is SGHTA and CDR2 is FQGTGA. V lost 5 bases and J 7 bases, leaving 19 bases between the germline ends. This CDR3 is CASSQDRRAAYTQYF. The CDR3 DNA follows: TGTGCCAGCAGCCAGGACAGAAGGGCCGCCTATACGCAGTATTTT.

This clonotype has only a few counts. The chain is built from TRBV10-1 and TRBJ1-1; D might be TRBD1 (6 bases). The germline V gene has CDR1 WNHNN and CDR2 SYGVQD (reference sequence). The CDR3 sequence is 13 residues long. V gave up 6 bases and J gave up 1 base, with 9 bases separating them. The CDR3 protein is CASRTGENTEAFF. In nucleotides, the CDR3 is TGCGCCAGCAGGACAGGTGAGAACACTGAAGCTTTCTTT.

CDR3 nucleotide sequence: TGCGCCAGCAGTCCAGACAGTAGCACAGATACGCAGTATTTT. Amino acid sequence: CASSPDSSTDTQYF. The rearrangement uses TRBV5-1 and TRBJ2-3; the D gene is possibly TRBD1 (5 bases). This CDR3 has 14 amino acids. With 5 bases removed from V and 0 bases from J, the gap between germline ends came to 10 bases. The germline V gene has CDR1 SGHRS and CDR2 YFSETQ. The full variable domain, in which reference TRBV5-1 and TRBJ2-3 provide the parts outside the CDR3, is KAGVTQTPRYLIKTRGQQVTLSCSPISGHRSVSWYQQTPGQGLQFLFEYFSETQRNKGNFPGRFSGRQFSNSRSEMNVSTLELGDSALYLCASSPDSSTDTQYFGPGTRLTVL.

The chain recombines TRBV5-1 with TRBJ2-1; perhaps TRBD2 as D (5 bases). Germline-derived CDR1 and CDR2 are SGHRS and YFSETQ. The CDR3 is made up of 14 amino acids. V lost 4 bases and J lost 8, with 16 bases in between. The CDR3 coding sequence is TGCGCCAGCAGCCTCTACGGGGTCCTCGATGAGCAGTTCTTC. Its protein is CASSLYGVLDEQFF. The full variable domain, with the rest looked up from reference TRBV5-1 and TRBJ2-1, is KAGVTQTPRYLIKTRGQQVTLSCSPISGHRSVSWYQQTPGQGLQFLFEYFSETQRNKGNFPGRFSGRQFSNSRSEMNVSTLELGDSALYLCASSLYGVLDEQFFGPGTRLTVL.

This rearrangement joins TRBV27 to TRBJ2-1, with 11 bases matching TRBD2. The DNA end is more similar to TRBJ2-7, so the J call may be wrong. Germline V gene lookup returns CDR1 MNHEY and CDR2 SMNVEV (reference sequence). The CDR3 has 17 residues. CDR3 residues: CASQALAGGPQDHEQYF. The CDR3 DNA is TGTGCCAGCCAGGCCCTAGCGGGAGGCCCACAGGATCACGAGCAGTACTTC.

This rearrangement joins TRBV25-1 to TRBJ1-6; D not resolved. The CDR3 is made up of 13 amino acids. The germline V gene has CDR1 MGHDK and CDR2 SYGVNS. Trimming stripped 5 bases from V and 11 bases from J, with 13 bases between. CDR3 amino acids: CASSRPDRAPLHF. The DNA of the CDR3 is TGTGCCAGCAGTCGGCCAGATCGGGCACCCCTCCACTTT.

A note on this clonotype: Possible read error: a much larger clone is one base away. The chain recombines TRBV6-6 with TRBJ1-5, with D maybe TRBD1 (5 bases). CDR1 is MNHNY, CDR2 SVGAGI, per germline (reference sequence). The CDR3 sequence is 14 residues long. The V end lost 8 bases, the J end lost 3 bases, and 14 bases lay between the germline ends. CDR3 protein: CASWDGGYNQPQHF. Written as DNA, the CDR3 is TGTGCCAGCTGGGACGGGGGGTACAATCAGCCCCAGCATTTT.

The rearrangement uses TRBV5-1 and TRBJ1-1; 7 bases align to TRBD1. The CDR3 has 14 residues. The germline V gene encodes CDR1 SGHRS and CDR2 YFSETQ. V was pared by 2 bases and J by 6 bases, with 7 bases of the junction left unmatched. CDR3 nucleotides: TGCGCCAGCAGCTTAGAAACAGGGGTACCTGAAGCTTTCTTT. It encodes CASSLETGVPEAFF.

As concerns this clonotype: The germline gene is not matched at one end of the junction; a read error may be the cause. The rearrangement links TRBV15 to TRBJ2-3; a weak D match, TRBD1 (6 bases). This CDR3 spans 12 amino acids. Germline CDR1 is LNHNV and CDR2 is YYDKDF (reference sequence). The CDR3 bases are TGTGCCGCCAGCAGGGGAGAGGGCACGCAGTATTTT. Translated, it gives CAASRGEGTQYF.

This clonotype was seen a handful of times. CDR3 amino acids: CSARGDTSQETQYF. The CDR3 region has the DNA TGCAGTGCTAGGGGGGATACTAGTCAAGAGACCCAGTACTTC. The rearrangement joins TRBV20-1 to TRBJ2-7, with D possibly being TRBD1 or TRBD2 (5 bases each). The J call is doubtful: the DNA matches TRBJ2-5 better. Germline lookup yields CDR1 DFQATT and CDR2 SNEGSKA (reference sequence). The CDR3 runs to 14 residues.

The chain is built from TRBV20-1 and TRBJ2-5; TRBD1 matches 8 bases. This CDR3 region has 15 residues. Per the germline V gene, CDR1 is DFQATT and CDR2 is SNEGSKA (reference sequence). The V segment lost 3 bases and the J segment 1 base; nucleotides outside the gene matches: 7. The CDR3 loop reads CSASGQGAIQETQYF. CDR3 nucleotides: TGCAGTGCTAGCGGTCAGGGGGCCATCCAAGAGACCCAGTACTTC.

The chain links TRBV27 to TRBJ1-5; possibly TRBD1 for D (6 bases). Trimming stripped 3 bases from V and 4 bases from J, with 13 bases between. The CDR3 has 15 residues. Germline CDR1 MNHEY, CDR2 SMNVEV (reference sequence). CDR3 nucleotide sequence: TGTGCCAGCAGTTTTGTGTGGGACACTAATCAGCCCCAGCATTTT. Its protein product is CASSFVWDTNQPQHF.

CDR3 coding DNA: TGTGCCAGCAGCTTAGTAGCGGGGGACTCCTACAATGAGCAGTTCTTC. Protein: CASSLVAGDSYNEQFF. The chain employs TRBV7-2 and TRBJ2-1, with 9 bases identical to TRBD2. The CDR3 is 16 residues long. V shed 1 base and J 0 bases; nucleotides not matched to a gene: 1. CDR1 is SGHTA and CDR2 is FQGNSA in the germline V gene.

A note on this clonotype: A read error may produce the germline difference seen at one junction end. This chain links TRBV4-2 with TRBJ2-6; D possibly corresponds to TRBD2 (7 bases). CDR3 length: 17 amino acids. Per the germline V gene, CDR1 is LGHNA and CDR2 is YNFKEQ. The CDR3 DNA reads TGTGCCAGCAGCCAGAATAAGGGGGGGTCCGGGGCCAACGCCCTGACTTTC. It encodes CASSQNKGGSGANALTF.

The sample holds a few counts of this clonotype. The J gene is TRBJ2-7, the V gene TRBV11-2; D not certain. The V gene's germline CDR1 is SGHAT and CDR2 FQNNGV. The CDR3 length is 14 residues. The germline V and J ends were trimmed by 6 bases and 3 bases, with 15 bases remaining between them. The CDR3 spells CASSALTNNYEQYF. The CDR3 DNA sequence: TGTGCCAGCAGTGCTCTCACAAACAACTACGAGCAGTACTTC. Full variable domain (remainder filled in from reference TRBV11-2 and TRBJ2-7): EAGVAQSPRYKIIEKRQSVAFWCNPISGHATLYWYQQILGQGPKLLIQFQNNGVVDDSQLPKDRFSAERLKGVDSTLKIQPAKLEDSAVYLCASSALTNNYEQYFGPGTRLTVT.

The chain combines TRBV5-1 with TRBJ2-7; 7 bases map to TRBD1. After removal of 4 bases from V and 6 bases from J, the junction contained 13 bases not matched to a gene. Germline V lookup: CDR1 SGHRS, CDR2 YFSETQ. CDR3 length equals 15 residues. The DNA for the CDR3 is TGCGCCAGCAGCACAGAGACAGGGAAGGGTCGCGAGCAGTACTTC. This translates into CASSTETGKGREQYF.